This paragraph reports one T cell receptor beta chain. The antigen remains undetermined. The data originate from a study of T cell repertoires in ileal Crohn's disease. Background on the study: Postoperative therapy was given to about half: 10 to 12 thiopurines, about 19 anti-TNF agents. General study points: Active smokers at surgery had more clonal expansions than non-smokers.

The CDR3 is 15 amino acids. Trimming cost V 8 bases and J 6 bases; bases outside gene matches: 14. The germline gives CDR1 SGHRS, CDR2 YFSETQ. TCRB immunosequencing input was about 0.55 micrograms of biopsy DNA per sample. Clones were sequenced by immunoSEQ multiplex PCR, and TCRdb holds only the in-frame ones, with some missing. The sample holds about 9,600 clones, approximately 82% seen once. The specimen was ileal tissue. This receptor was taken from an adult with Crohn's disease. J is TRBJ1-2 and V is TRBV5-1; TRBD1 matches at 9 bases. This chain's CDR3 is CASREQGARGDGYTF. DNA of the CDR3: TGCGCCAGTCGAGAACAGGGGGCGCGAGGTGATGGCTACACCTTC.